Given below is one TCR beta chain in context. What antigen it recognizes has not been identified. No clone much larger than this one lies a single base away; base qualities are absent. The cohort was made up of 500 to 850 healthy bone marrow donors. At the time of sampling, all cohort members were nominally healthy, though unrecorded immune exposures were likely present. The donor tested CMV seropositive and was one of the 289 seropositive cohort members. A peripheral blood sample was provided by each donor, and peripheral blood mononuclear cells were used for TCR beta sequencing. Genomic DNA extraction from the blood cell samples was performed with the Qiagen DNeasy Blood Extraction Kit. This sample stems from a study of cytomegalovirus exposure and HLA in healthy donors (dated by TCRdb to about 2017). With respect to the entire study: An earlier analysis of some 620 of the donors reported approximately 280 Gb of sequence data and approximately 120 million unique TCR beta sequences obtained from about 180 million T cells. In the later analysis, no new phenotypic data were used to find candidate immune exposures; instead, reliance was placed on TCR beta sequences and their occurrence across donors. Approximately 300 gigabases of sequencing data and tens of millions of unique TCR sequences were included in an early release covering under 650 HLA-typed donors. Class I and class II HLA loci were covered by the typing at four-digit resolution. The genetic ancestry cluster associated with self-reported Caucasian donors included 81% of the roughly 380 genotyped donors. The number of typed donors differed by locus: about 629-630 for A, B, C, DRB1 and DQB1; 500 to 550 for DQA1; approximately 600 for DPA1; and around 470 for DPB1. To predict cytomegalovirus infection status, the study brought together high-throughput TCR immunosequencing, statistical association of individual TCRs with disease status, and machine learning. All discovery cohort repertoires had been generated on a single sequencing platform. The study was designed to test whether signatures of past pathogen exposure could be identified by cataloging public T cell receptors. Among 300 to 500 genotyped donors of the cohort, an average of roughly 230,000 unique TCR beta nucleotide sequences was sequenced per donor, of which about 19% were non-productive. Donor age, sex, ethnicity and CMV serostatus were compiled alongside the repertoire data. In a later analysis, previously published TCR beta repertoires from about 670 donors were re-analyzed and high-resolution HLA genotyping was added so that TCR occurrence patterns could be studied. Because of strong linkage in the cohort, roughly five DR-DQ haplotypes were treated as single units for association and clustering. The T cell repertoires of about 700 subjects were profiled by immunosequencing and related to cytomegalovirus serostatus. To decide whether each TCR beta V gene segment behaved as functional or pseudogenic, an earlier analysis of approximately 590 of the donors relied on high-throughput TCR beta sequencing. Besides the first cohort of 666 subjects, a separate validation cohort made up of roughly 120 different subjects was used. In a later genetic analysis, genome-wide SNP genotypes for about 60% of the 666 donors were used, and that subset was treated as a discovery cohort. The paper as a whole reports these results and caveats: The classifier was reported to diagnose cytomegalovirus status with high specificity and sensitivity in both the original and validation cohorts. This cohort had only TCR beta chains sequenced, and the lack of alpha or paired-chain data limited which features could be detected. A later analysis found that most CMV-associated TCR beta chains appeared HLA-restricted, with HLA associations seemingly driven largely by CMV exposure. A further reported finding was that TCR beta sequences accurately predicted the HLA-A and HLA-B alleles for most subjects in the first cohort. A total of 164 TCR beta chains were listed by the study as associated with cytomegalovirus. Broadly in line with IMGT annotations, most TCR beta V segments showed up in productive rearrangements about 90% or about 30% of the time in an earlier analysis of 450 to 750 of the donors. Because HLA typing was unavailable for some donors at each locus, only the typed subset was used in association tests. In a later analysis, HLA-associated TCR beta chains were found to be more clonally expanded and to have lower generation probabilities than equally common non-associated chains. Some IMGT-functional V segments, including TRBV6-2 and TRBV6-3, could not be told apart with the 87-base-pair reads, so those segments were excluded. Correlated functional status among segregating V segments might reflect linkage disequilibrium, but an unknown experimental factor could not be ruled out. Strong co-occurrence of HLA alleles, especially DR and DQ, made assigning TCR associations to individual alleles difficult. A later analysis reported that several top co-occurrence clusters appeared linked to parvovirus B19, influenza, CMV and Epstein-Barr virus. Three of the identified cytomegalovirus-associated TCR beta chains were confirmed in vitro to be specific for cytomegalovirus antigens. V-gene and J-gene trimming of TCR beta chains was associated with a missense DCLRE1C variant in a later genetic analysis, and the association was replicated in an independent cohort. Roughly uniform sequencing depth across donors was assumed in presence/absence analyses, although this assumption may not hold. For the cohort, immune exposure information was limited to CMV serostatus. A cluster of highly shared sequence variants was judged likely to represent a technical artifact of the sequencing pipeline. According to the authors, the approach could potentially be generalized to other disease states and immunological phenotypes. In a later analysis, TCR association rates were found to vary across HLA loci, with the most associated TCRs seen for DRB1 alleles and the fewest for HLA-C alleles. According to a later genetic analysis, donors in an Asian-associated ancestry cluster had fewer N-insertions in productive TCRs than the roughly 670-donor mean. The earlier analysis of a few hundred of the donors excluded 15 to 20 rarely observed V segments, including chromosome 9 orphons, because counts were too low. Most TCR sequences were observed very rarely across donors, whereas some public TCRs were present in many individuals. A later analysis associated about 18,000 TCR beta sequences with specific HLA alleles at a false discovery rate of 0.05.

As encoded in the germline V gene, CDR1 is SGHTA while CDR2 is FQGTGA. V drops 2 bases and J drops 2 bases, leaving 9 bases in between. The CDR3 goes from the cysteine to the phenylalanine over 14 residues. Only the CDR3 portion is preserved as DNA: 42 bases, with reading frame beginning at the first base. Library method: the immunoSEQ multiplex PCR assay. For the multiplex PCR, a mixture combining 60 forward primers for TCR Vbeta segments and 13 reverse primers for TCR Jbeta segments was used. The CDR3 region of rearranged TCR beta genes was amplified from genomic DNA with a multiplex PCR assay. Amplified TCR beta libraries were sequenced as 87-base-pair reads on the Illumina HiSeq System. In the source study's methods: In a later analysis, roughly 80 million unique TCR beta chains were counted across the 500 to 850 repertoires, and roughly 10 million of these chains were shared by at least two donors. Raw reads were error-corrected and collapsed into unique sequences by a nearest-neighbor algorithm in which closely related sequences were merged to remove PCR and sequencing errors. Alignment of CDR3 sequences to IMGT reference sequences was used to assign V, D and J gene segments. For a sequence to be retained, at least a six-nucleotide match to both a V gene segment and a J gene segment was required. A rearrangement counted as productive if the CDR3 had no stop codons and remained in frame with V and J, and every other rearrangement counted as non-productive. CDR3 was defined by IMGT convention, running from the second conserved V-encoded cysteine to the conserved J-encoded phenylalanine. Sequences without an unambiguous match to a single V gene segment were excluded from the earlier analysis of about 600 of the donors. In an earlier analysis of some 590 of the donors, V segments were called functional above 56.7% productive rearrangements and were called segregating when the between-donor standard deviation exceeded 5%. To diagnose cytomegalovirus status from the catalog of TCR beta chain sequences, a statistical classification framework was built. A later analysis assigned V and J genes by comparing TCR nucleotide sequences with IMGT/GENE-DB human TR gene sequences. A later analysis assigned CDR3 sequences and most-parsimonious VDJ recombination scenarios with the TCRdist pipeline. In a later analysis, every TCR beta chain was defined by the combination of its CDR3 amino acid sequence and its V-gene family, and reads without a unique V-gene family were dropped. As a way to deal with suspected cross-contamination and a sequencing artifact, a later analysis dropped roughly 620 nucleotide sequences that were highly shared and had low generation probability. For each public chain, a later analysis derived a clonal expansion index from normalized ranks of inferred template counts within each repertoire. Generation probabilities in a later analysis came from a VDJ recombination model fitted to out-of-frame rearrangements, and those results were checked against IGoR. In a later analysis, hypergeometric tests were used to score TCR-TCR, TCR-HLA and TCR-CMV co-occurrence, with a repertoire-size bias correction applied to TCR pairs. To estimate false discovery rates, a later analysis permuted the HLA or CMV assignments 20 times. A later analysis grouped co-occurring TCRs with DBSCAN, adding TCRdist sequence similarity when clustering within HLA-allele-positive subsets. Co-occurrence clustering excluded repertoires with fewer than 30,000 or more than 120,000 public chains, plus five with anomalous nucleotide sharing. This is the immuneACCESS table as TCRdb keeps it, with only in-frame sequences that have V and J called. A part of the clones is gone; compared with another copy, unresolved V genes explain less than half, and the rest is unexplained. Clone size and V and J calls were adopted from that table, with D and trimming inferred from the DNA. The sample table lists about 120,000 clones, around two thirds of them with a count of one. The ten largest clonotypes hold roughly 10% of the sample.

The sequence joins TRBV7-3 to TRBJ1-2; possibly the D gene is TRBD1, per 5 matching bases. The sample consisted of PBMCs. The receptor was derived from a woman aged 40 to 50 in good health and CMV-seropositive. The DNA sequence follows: TGTGCCAGCAGCTTAGGGGCGGGGAACTATGGCTACACCTTC. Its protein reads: CASSLGAGNYGYTF. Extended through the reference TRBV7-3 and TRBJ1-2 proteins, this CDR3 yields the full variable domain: GAGVSQTPSNKVTEKGKYVELRCDPISGHTALYWYRQSLGQGPEFLIYFQGTGAADDSGLPNDRFFAVRPEGSVSTLKIQRTERGDSAVYLCASSLGAGNYGYTFGSGTRLTVV.